Listed here is a single TCR beta chain. An assay was performed, and its level was deep. This table comes from immunoSEQ multiplex PCR, and its TCRdb copy is limited to in-frame clones, with some not included. The data show millions of clones, with around 94% seen just once and around 0.14% held by the top ten. The record originates from a study of shared clonotypes between healthy human individuals. The CDR3 is 15 residues long. Looked up from germline, CDR1 is SGHRS and CDR2 is YFSETQ. Trimming cost V 1 base and J 7 bases; bases outside gene matches: 5. Sequenced material: naive CD4+ T cells sorted from blood. Subset given: CD45RA+ positively selected. This clonotype was sampled from a man aged 18 to 30 in good health. This chain connects TRBV5-1 to TRBJ2-1, with 10 bases matching TRBD2. The CDR3 coding sequence is TGCGCCAGCAGCTTGACTAGCGGGGTGAGAAATGAGCAGTTCTTC. Its translation is CASSLTSGVRNEQFF.